The sequence of this T cell receptor delta chain was determined in a study of gamma-delta T cells after stem cell transplantation. This clone was seen more than once but under ten times. This likely came from a read error, as a far larger clone is one base away. Other DNA sequences in this specimen translate into the identical CDR3. TCRdb applied CATT to the RT-PCR reads for clone calling. The sample yields 11,000 or so delta-chain clones, 1% to 1.5% seen once. The sequenced sample consisted of gamma-delta T cells. This receptor was taken from a human donor. It is not recorded whose cells these are; they may come from a transplant donor.

CDR3: CACDTVGGGPDTDKLIF. The CDR3 DNA is TGTGCCTGTGACACCGTAGGTGGGGGACCCGACACCGATAAACTCATCTTT. The V and J genes are TRDV2 and TRDJ1; 7 positions agree with TRDD3. The trim removed 0 bases at V and 0 bases at J, leaving 9 bases unmatched. This CDR3 spans 17 amino acids. The germline CDR1 and CDR2 sequences are GEAIGNYY and EKD.